This T cell receptor (beta chain) appears in the sequencing data of a study of T cell changes during pregnancy in multiple sclerosis. Some clones are missing from TCRdb's copy, which holds only in-frame ones; the method was immunoSEQ multiplex PCR. The sample records more than 55,000 clones, 90% to 95% being singletons. CDR3 length: 14 residues. V lost 7 bases to trimming and J lost 0 bases; unmatched junction nucleotides: 7. CDR1 and CDR2 from the germline V gene are SGHDT and YYEEEE. The sequence derives from a female donor in good health, enrolled as a control in a pregnancy study. Material: peripheral blood, obtained in the third trimester of pregnancy. The V call is TRBV5-6, the J call TRBJ2-7, with TRBD2 matching over 7 bases. CDR3 region: CASHPRENSYEQYF. In DNA form, the CDR3 reads TGTGCCAGCCATCCGCGGGAGAACTCCTACGAGCAGTACTTC.